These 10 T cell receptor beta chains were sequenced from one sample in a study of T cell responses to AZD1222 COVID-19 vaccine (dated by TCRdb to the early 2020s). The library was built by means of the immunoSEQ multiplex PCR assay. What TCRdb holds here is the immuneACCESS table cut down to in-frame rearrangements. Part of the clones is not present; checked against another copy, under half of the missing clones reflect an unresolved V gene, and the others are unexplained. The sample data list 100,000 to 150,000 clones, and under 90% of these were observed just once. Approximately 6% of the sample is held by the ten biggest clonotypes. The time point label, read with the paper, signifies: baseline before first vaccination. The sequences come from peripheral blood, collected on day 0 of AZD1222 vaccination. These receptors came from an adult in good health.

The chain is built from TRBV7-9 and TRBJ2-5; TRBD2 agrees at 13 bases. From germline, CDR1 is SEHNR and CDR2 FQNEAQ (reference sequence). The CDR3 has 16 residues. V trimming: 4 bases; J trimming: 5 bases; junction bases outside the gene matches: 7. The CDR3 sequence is CASSSGTSGVRETQYF. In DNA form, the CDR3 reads TGTGCCAGCAGCTCCGGGACTAGCGGGGTTAGGGAGACCCAGTACTTC.

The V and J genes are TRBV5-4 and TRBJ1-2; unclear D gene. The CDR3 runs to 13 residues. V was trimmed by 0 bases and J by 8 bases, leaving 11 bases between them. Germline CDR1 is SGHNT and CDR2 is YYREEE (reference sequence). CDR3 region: CASSLAGVVGYTF. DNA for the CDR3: TGTGCCAGCAGCTTGGCGGGAGTCGTCGGCTACACCTTC.

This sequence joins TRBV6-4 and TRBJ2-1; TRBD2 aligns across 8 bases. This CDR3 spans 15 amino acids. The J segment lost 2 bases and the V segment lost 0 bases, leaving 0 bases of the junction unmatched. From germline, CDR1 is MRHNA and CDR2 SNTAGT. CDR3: CASSDSGGAYNEQFF. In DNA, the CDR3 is TGTGCCAGCAGTGACTCCGGGGGGGCCTACAATGAGCAGTTCTTC.

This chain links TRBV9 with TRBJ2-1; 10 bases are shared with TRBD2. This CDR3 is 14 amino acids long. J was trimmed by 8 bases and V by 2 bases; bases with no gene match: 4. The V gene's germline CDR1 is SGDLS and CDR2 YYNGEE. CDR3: CASSVDGLADEQFF. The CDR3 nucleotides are TGTGCCAGCAGCGTTGACGGACTAGCGGATGAGCAGTTCTTC.

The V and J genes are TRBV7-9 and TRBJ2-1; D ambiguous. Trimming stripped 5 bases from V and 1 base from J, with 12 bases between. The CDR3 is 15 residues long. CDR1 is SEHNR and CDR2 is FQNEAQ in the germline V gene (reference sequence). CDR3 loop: CASSPSRGSYNEQFF. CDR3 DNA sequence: TGTGCCAGCAGCCCCTCCCGCGGATCCTACAATGAGCAGTTCTTC.

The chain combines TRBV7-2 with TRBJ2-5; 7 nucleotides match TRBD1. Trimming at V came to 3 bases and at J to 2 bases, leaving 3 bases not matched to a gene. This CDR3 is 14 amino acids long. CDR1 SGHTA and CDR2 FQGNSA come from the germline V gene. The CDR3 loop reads CASSFQTGQETQYF. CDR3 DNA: TGTGCCAGCAGCTTCCAGACAGGGCAAGAGACCCAGTACTTC.

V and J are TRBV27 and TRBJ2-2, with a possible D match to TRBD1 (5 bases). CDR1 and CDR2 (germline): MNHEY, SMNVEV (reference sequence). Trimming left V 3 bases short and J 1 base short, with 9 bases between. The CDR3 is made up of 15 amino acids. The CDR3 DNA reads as TGTGCCAGCAGTTTTGTGACAGAGAACACCGGGGAGCTGTTTTTT. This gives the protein CASSFVTENTGELFF.

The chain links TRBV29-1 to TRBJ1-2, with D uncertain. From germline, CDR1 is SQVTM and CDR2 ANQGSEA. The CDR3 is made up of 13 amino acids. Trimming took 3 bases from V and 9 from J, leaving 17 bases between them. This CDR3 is CSVEIVRVGSYTF. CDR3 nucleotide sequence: TGCAGCGTTGAGATAGTTAGGGTCGGCAGCTACACCTTC.

The CDR3 here is CASGWRGLGNEQFF. The CDR3 DNA reads as TGTGCCAGCGGTTGGAGGGGCCTCGGCAATGAGCAGTTCTTC. The rearrangement links TRBV5-4 to TRBJ2-1; D possibly corresponds to TRBD2 (6 bases). CDR3 size: 14 residues. Trimming left V 7 bases short and J 6 bases short, with 17 bases between. CDR1 SGHNT and CDR2 YYREEE come from the germline V gene (reference sequence).

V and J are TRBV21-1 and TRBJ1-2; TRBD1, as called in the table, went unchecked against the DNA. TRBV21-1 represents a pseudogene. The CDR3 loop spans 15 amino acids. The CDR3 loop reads CASSIVPGTGGGYTF. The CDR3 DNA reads TGTGCCAGCAGCATTGTACCCGGGACAGGGGGCGGCTACACCTTC.